In its sample, the clone carrying this T cell receptor (beta chain) was seen once. Its antigen is undetermined. CDR1 and CDR2 from the germline V gene are MNHEY and SMNVEV (reference sequence). J lost 3 bases, V lost 4 bases, and 9 bases had no gene match. This CDR3 has 15 residues. The unexposed donors gave CD4+ T cells in about 2011-2018, prior to COVID-19. The cells were cultured for about ten days before CD4+ T cells were isolated. This sample is drawn from a study of CD4 T cells in relation to SARS-CoV-2 and coronaviruses. Produced via immunoSEQ multiplex PCR; TCRdb's table is partial and in-frame only. This table holds around 28,000 clones, 74% found once.

The source of this sequence is a human donor in good health. The sample comprised CD4+ T cells from PBMCs, cultured in vitro. The chain links TRBV27 to TRBJ2-7; 7 positions match TRBD1. CDR3 bases: TGTGCCAGCAGTTGGGGACCGGGACAGAGCTACGAGCAGTACTTC. It encodes CASSWGPGQSYEQYF.